Listed here are 5 T cell receptor beta chains from one sample, sequenced in a study of blood T cell repertoires in COVID-19. The assay was immunoSEQ multiplex PCR, and TCRdb's table has in-frame clones only and misses some. The sample consists of about 170,000 clones, about 85% of them appearing once. The sample comprised peripheral blood. The source of these receptors is a man between 60 and 70 years old with acute or convalescent COVID-19.

This sequence joins TRBV30 and TRBJ2-3; 11 nucleotides line up with TRBD2. Germline CDR1 and CDR2: GTSNPN and SVGIG (reference sequence). CDR3 length: 15 residues. J was trimmed by 0 bases and V by 4 bases; bases with no gene match: 3. CDR3 amino acids: CAWTSGGSSTDTQYF. The CDR3 region has the DNA TGTGCCTGGACTAGCGGGGGGTCTAGCACAGATACGCAGTATTTT.

The DNA of the CDR3 is TGTGCCAGCAGCCCGTTTACTAGCGGGGGGGGCACCGGGGAGCTGTTTTTT. It codes for CASSPFTSGGGTGELFF. The V call is TRBV4-2, the J call TRBJ2-2; 13 bases are shared with TRBD2. This CDR3 has 17 amino acids. Trimming cost V 4 bases and J 4 bases; bases outside gene matches: 6. The germline CDR1 and CDR2 sequences are LGHNA and YNFKEQ.

This sequence joins TRBV5-1 and TRBJ1-2, with a possible D match to TRBD1 (6 bases). CDR1 is SGHRS, CDR2 YFSETQ, per germline. V was shortened by 4 bases and J by 6 bases, with 13 bases between the two germline ends. This CDR3 has 13 residues. Here the CDR3 reads CASSLNRVDGYTF. The CDR3 DNA follows: TGCGCCAGCAGCCTCAACAGGGTTGATGGCTACACCTTC.

V usage is TRBV29-1 and J usage is TRBJ2-2; 7 bases fit TRBD1. V lost 7 bases, J lost 1 base, and 6 bases stayed unmatched. Germline-derived CDR1 and CDR2 are SQVTM and ANQGSEA. The CDR3 extends over 14 amino acids. The CDR3 is CSASGTVNTGELFF. CDR3 nucleotides: TGCAGCGCCTCCGGGACAGTGAACACCGGGGAGCTGTTTTTT.

The chain couples TRBV24-1 to TRBJ2-1, with 7 positions matching TRBD1. The germline CDR1 and CDR2 sequences are KGHDR and SFDVKD. This CDR3 is 13 amino acids long. The junction had 4 bases not matched to a gene; V was cut back by 4 bases and J by 8 bases. In nucleotides, the CDR3 is TGTGCCACCAGTGACGCAACAGGGGATGAGCAGTTCTTC. The encoded protein is CATSDATGDEQFF.